This T cell receptor beta chain is drawn from a study of control samples from healthy donors and cancer patients. The CDR3 covers 15 residues. CDR1 and CDR2 from the germline V gene are GTSNPN and SVGIG (reference sequence). Here immunoSEQ multiplex PCR was the method, and the copy in TCRdb shows in-frame clones only, minus some. The table lists over 60,000 clones, roughly 85% of them singletons. This clone has just one count. At one end, the junction sequence differs from germline, possibly due to a read error. What was sequenced was blood. The genes are TRBV30 and TRBJ1-5; perhaps TRBD1 as D (6 bases). The receptor comes from a man aged 35 to 55 in good health. The CDR3: CAWSDGSRGNQPQHF. The CDR3 DNA is TGTGCCTGGAGTGACGGGTCCAGGGGCAACCAGCCCCAGCATTTT.